The 22 T cell receptor beta chains listed next were all sequenced from one sample in a study of patients and donors after allogeneic stem cell transplantation. TCRdb ran MiXCR on the RT-PCR reads and lists one entry per CDR3 protein. This table holds about a million distinct CDR3 sequences, approximately 18% found once. Sequenced: blood, either unsorted or a sorted T cell fraction (not recorded which). Every receptor here comes from a human donor who was either an allogeneic HSCT recipient or a stem cell or donor lymphocyte infusion donor (not recorded which). It is not recorded whose cells these are; they may come from a transplant donor.

This chain links TRBV6-5 with TRBJ1-3; D is unresolved. Germline assignment: CDR1 MNHEY and CDR2 SVGAGI. The ends were cut back, 0 bases at V and 0 bases at J, with 9 bases in the middle. The CDR3 length is 16 residues. The CDR3 coding sequence is TGTGCCAGCAGTTACTCCCAACGGAGCTCTGGAAACACCATATATTTT. Translated, it gives CASSYSQRSSGNTIYF.

The gene calls are TRBV9 and TRBJ1-3; weak D call: TRBD1 (5 bases). Germline lookup yields CDR1 SGDLS and CDR2 YYNGEE. This CDR3 has 15 residues. Trimming shortened V by 0 bases and J by 4 bases, and 11 bases separated the two germline ends. CDR3 amino acids: CASSVDRGIGNTIYF. DNA of the CDR3: TGTGCCAGCAGCGTAGACCGGGGCATAGGAAACACCATATATTTT. Drawing the rest from reference TRBV9 and TRBJ1-3, the complete variable domain is DSGVTQTPKHLITATGQRVTLRCSPRSGDLSVYWYQQSLDQGLQFLIQYYNGEERAKGNILERFSAQQFPDLHSELNLSSLELGDSALYFCASSVDRGIGNTIYFGEGSWLTVV.

The chain links TRBV9 to TRBJ2-2; 7 positions match TRBD2. The CDR3 is 16 residues long. The germline V gene encodes CDR1 SGDLS and CDR2 YYNGEE. The V and J ends lost 4 bases and 1 base, in that order; junction bases with no gene match: 7. CDR3 residues: CASSKRPSGNTGELFF. The DNA for the CDR3 is TGTGCCAGCAGCAAGCGGCCTAGCGGGAACACCGGGGAGCTGTTTTTT.

This clonotype has only a few counts. The chain has TRBV27 and TRBJ2-1; no clear D. Per the germline V gene, CDR1 is MNHEY and CDR2 is SMNVEV (reference sequence). The CDR3 contains 15 residues. Trimming stripped 3 bases from V and 4 bases from J, with 13 bases between. The CDR3 coding sequence is TGTGCCAGCAGTTTCGGGCAGGACCCTTACAATGAGCAGTTCTTC. Translation gives CASSFGQDPYNEQFF.

The chain uses TRBV5-1 and TRBJ2-4, with 11 bases aligning to TRBD2. The junction had 17 bases not matched to a gene; V was cut back by 3 bases and J by 15 bases. The CDR3 spans 16 residues. Germline V gives CDR1 SGHRS, CDR2 YFSETQ. The CDR3 spells CASSSSSGGTAKGWYF. CDR3 DNA: TGCGCCAGCAGCTCATCTAGCGGGGGGACCGCCAAAGGGTGGTACTTC.

The table lists this clonotype with many counts. CDR3 sequence (DNA): TGTGCCAGCAGTCCCTTTTCTTCGACGCATGAAAAACTGTTTTTT. The encoded protein is CASSPFSSTHEKLFF. V and J are TRBV12-3 or TRBV12-4 and TRBJ1-4, with no clear D. CDR3 size: 15 residues. The ends were cut back, 5 bases at V and 6 bases at J, with 16 bases in the middle.

This clonotype was seen a few times. This chain joins TRBV3-1 and TRBJ1-2; no firm D call. Trimming took off 1 base at V and 2 bases at J, with 14 bases between the two ends. The germline V gene encodes CDR1 LGHDT and CDR2 YNNKEL (reference sequence). CDR3 size: 16 residues. CDR3 region: CASSQVKLRGNYGYTF. As DNA, the CDR3 is TGTGCCAGCAGCCAAGTTAAGCTGCGGGGAAACTATGGCTACACCTTC.

The chain employs TRBV6-1 and TRBJ1-5; no reliable D call. Trimming took off 6 bases at V and 9 bases at J, with 21 bases between the two ends. Germline V gives CDR1 MNHNS, CDR2 SASEGT. This CDR3 region has 15 residues. This CDR3 is CASSPTGRNQAPQHF. The DNA of the CDR3 is TGTGCCAGCAGCCCCACCGGTCGAAATCAAGCGCCCCAGCATTTT.

CDR3 DNA: TGTGCCAGCAGCTTGGGACAGTTCAACACTGAAGCTTTCTTT. It specifies CASSLGQFNTEAFF. The chain is built from TRBV5-6 and TRBJ1-1, with D maybe TRBD1 (5 bases). CDR3 length: 14 amino acids. CDR1 SGHDT and CDR2 YYEEEE come from the germline V gene. The V end lost 0 bases, the J end lost 2 bases, and 8 bases lay between the germline ends.

This clonotype was detected ten times or more. The chain carries TRBV4-3 and TRBJ2-2; TRBD2 matches at 10 bases. J was trimmed by 5 bases and V by 0 bases; bases with no gene match: 9. The CDR3 spans 18 residues. CDR1 and CDR2 from the germline V gene are LGHNA and YSLEER. CDR3 region: CASSQDPVAGGPTGELFF. The CDR3 bases are TGCGCCAGCAGCCAAGATCCGGTAGCGGGGGGACCTACCGGGGAGCTGTTTTTT.

This clonotype has a handful of counts. This sequence joins TRBV7-6 and TRBJ1-3, with 7 bases identical to TRBD1. The germline gives CDR1 SGHVS, CDR2 FNYEAQ. Losses at the gene ends were 3 bases for V and 8 bases for J; bases not matched to a gene: 4. CDR3 size: 13 residues. This chain's CDR3 is CASSFRQGYTIYF. CDR3 in DNA: TGTGCCAGCAGCTTCCGACAGGGATACACCATATATTTT.

This clonotype was seen only a few times. The chain recombines TRBV12-3 or TRBV12-4 with TRBJ1-5; 10 nucleotides line up with TRBD1. V lost 1 base to trimming and J lost 6 bases; unmatched junction nucleotides: 6. This CDR3 contains 16 residues. CDR3 loop: CASSLGRDRGGQPQHF. CDR3 bases: TGTGCCAGCAGTTTAGGCCGGGACAGGGGAGGTCAGCCCCAGCATTTT.

The chain recombines TRBV12-3 or TRBV12-4 with TRBJ1-5; D uncertain. The CDR3 covers 15 residues. The V and J ends lost 3 bases and 8 bases respectively, with 17 bases between them. The CDR3 loop reads CASSFRTAVHKPQHF. CDR3 sequence (DNA): TGTGCCAGCAGTTTTAGGACTGCGGTGCATAAGCCCCAGCATTTT.

This clonotype has only a few counts. This chain links TRBV24-1 with TRBJ1-2, with D perhaps TRBD1 (5 bases). Germline CDR1 and CDR2: KGHDR and SFDVKD. V was shortened by 1 base and J by 2 bases, with 10 bases between the two germline ends. CDR3 length: 15 residues. CDR3 sequence reads: CATSDFEGPNYGYTF. The CDR3 DNA sequence: TGTGCCACCAGTGATTTCGAGGGACCCAACTATGGCTACACCTTC.

V usage is TRBV28 and J usage is TRBJ2-1; D is unresolved. CDR3 length: 16 residues. V was shortened by 5 bases and J by 4 bases, with 18 bases between the two germline ends. The germline gives CDR1 MDHEN, CDR2 SYDVKM. CDR3 bases: TGTGCCAGCAGTCCCTGGGGTGCCCCTAATTACAATGAGCAGTTCTTC. Protein product: CASSPWGAPNYNEQFF.

V is TRBV19 and J is TRBJ1-1; TRBD1 matches at 10 bases. V lost 8 bases and J lost 6; bases outside the gene matches: 15. The CDR3 sequence is 16 residues long. Looked up from germline, CDR1 is LNHDA and CDR2 is SQIVND (reference sequence). DNA of the CDR3: TGTGCCAGTGGGGTCCTTCCGGGACAGGGGAGGCCTGAAGCTTTCTTT. Its translation is CASGVLPGQGRPEAFF.

This chain joins TRBV7-9 and TRBJ1-4; D gene ambiguous. Germline assignment: CDR1 SEHNR and CDR2 FQNEAQ (reference sequence). This CDR3 spans 13 amino acids. The germline V and J ends were trimmed by 5 bases and 9 bases, with 13 bases remaining between them. Here the CDR3 DNA reads TGTGCCAGCAGCCTCGGTCTGAATCAAAAACTGTTTTTT. It translates to CASSLGLNQKLFF.

In its sample, this clonotype was seen a few times. The chain links TRBV27 to TRBJ1-4, with TRBD1 as a possible D gene (5 bases). Germline V gives CDR1 MNHEY, CDR2 SMNVEV (reference sequence). The ends were cut back, 6 bases at V and 7 bases at J, with 15 bases in the middle. This CDR3 is 14 amino acids long. The CDR3 loop is CASSPRVPTEKLFF. The CDR3 nucleotides read TGTGCCAGCAGCCCCAGGGTACCTACTGAAAAACTGTTTTTT.

V gene TRBV12-3 or TRBV12-4 combines with J gene TRBJ2-3; TRBD1 aligns across 9 bases. The CDR3 runs to 15 residues. Trimming took 5 bases from V and 4 from J; bases not matched to a gene: 7. The CDR3 DNA reads as TGTGCCAGCAGTCCCACAGGGGGCTGGCCAGATACGCAGTATTTT. Its translation: CASSPTGGWPDTQYF.

V is TRBV5-1 and J is TRBJ2-6; no definite D call. This CDR3 contains 17 residues. Trimming left V 1 base short and J 0 bases short, with 11 bases between. CDR1 SGHRS and CDR2 YFSETQ come from the germline V gene. CDR3 bases: TGCGCCAGCAGCTTGAGATCCTCAAGCTCTGGGGCCAACGTCCTGACTTTC. Its protein is CASSLRSSSSGANVLTF. The complete variable domain, with remaining parts taken from reference TRBV5-1 and TRBJ2-6, reads KAGVTQTPRYLIKTRGQQVTLSCSPISGHRSVSWYQQTPGQGLQFLFEYFSETQRNKGNFPGRFSGRQFSNSRSEMNVSTLELGDSALYLCASSLRSSSSGANVLTFGAGSRLTVL.

The sample holds a few counts of this clonotype. This chain uses TRBV7-9 with TRBJ2-7; TRBD1 matches 7 bases. This CDR3 comprises 17 residues. Trimming cost V 4 bases and J 2 bases; bases outside gene matches: 14. Germline CDR1 and CDR2: SEHNR and FQNEAQ (reference sequence). CDR3 coding DNA: TGTGCCAGCAGCTCCTACACAGGGGCTCACCCCCCCTACGAGCAGTACTTC. Translation: CASSSYTGAHPPYEQYF.

This clonotype was observed a handful of times. V gene TRBV20-1 combines with J gene TRBJ1-6; 9 nucleotides match TRBD1. CDR1 DFQATT and CDR2 SNEGSKA come from the germline V gene (reference sequence). The CDR3 is 15 residues long. Trimming at V came to 6 bases and at J to 1 base, leaving 4 bases not matched to a gene. DNA of the CDR3: TGCAGTGCCATGGACAGGGGATCCTATAATTCACCCCTCCACTTT. Translated: CSAMDRGSYNSPLHF.